The present T cell receptor beta chain was sequenced within a study of neurological immune-mediated disorders. 5'RACE generated cDNA with 10-nucleotide random UMIs. One entry per CDR3 protein results from TCRdb running MiXCR on the 5' RACE reads. The profile shows more than 20,000 distinct CDR3 sequences, more than 14% of them singletons. Germline V gene sequence: CDR1 SGHRS, CDR2 YFSETQ. V was clipped by 0 bases and J by 3 bases; unmatched bases: 0. The CDR3 runs 15 residues. This clonotype was counted at least ten times. The source is a female donor with HTLV-1-associated myelopathy (HAM/TSP). Sample: PBMCs. The chain uses TRBV5-1 and TRBJ2-2, with TRBD1 matching 9 bases. CDR3 loop: CASSLGDRDTGELFF. In DNA form, the CDR3 reads TGCGCCAGCAGCTTGGGGGACAGGGACACCGGGGAGCTGTTTTTT.